This T cell receptor beta chain was obtained from a study of glioma-infiltrating T cells after dendritic cell vaccination. Study overall: Samples are from glioblastoma patients in Phase I and II dendritic cell vaccine trials.

Input was approximately 2 ug genomic DNA, or all available if less. Repertoires were generated with immunoSEQ multiplex PCR, while TCRdb's copy carries only in-frame clones and drops some. Of about 82,000 clones in the sample, 80% to 90% were seen once. Germline values: CDR1 LNHDA, CDR2 SQIVND (reference sequence). Losses at the gene ends were 5 bases for V and 0 bases for J; bases not matched to a gene: 10. This CDR3 region has 16 residues. The chain links TRBV19 to TRBJ2-7, with TRBD1 matching over 7 bases. Sample: blood, taken before dendritic cell vaccination. This TCR derives from a human donor with glioblastoma. The CDR3 nucleotides are TGTGCCAGTAGTCCCAGGGGACAGAAAAGCTCCTACGAGCAGTACTTC. Its translation: CASSPRGQKSSYEQYF.